This T cell receptor (beta chain) appears in the sequencing data of a study of blood T cell repertoires in COVID-19. Across the study: COVID-19 samples, acute and convalescent, were from the United States, Italy and Spain. Nucleic acid was either cDNA or gDNA, and it came from T cells, B-cell-depleted T cells, or PBMCs.

The CDR3 is made up of 15 amino acids. Germline V CDR1 and CDR2: MNHEY, SVGEGT. Trimming pared 2 bases from V and 4 bases from J, leaving 11 bases between. Authors' analysis steps: Nucleated cell counts were estimated from reference gene primer amplification. Measured with immunoSEQ multiplex PCR; TCRdb has only the in-frame clones, and not every one. V, J and clone size reflect that table, while D and trimming were determined from the DNA. The sample has approximately 170,000 clones; under 95% are singletons. The specimen sequenced was peripheral blood. The V gene is TRBV6-2 or TRBV6-3, the J gene TRBJ1-4; D not certain. The TCR originated in a man aged 55-75 years with active or convalescent COVID-19. The CDR3 DNA sequence: TGTGCCAGCAGTTACAATTCCGGGTTTAATGAAAAACTGTTTTTT. Amino acids: CASSYNSGFNEKLFF.